This T cell receptor beta chain originates from a study of siplizumab effects on memory and regulatory T cells. Study-wide findings and caveats: In siplizumab conditions, mappable alloreactive CD4+ clones averaged 68.8% Treg-derived, against roughly 25% in controls.

As to this clone: Its antigen is unknown.

Germline assignment: CDR1 SEHNR and CDR2 FQNEAQ (reference sequence). V lost 5 bases and J lost 2; bases outside the gene matches: 5. The CDR3 runs to 15 residues. Per-sample assaying covered 10^5 or so TCR templates. Clones were sequenced by immunoSEQ multiplex PCR, and TCRdb holds only the in-frame ones, with some missing. The sample consists of 94,000 or so clones, roughly 93% of them appearing once. This TCR was recovered from a human donor in good health. The rearrangement uses TRBV7-9 and TRBJ2-7; 11 bases align to TRBD2. Sequenced material: CD8+ T cells sorted from blood. This chain's CDR3 is CASSHSGRETYEQYF. The CDR3 DNA reads as TGTGCCAGCAGCCATAGCGGGAGGGAGACCTACGAGCAGTACTTC.